This TCR beta chain was observed in a study of T cells expressing NK-cell markers. Study at large: One of the eight sequenced donors was seronegative, whereas the other seven were HCMV-seropositive. Study-wide results and caveats: Dominant NKG2C+ clonotypes made up roughly 1.0-8% of CD8+ T cells in six donors. The study found these clonotypes also leading the CD3+CD56-NKG2C+ fraction in four donors.

5'RACE template switching built TCR beta cDNA with unique molecular identifiers. TCRdb re-called the 5' RACE reads and shows each CDR3 protein once, DNA omitted. The table lists about 260,000 distinct CDR3 sequences, with 4.2% in the top ten. Germline loops: CDR1 MNHEY, CDR2 SVGEGT. The length of the CDR3 is 20 residues. As regards this clonotype: Its specificity is not known.

The sample was blood T cells: a sorted CD56 or NKG2C T cell subset, CD4+ or CD8+ T cells, or bulk PBMC T cells (not recorded which). The TCR comes from a woman aged 18-69 years in good health. The gene calls are TRBV6-2 or TRBV6-3 and TRBJ1-1; TCRdb's D gene call, TRBD1, goes unchecked for lack of DNA. The CDR3 loop reads CASSYFARTGRVGLNTEAFF.